This paragraph covers one TCR beta chain sequence. Its antigen is as yet unknown. The entry originates in a study of shared clonotypes between healthy human individuals. Findings and caveats of the study: It was the few donors that limited the genetic and exposure-history diversity represented.

CDR1 is MNHNY, CDR2 SVGAGI, per germline (reference sequence). The CDR3 spans 13 residues. V was clipped by 2 bases and J by 1 base, with 6 bases between them. Sequencing was performed with immunoSEQ multiplex PCR; in TCRdb, only in-frame clones are kept and a portion is missing. Of about 980,000 clones listed, 60% to 85% were seen once; the top ten hold about 1.5%. Sequenced sample: memory CD4+ T cells sorted from blood. Stated subset: CD45RA-negative fraction. This receptor was taken from a man aged 18 to 35 in good health. The chain combines TRBV6-6 with TRBJ2-7; possibly TRBD1 or TRBD2 for D (5 bases each). The CDR3 region has the DNA TGTGCCAGCAGTTACGAGGGGTCCTACGAGCAGTACTTC. Its protein product is CASSYEGSYEQYF.